Listed below are T cell receptor beta chains from one sample, sequenced in a study of beta chain features in type 1 diabetes. Method: immunoSEQ multiplex PCR; TCRdb's copy keeps in-frame clones and lacks some. There are 900,000 or so clones in the sample; roughly a sixth occur only once, and about 0.025% lies in the top ten. What was sequenced was naive CD4+ T cells from blood. Receptors originate from a woman under 30 in good health. Both conserved end residues are part of each CDR3. The D gene is left open where the match is weak. The size of a clone is reported for some rows only, either as once, few or many, or as a class for expanded clones.

size: -; length: 13; D: -; J: TRBJ2-1; V: TRBV5-4; CDR3: CASQPGKRNEQFF; DNA: TGTGCCAGTCAGCCAGGGAAACGGAATGAGCAGTTCTTC
size: few; length: 15; D: TRBD1; J: TRBJ2-2; V: TRBV9; CDR3: CASHPGTGGPGELFF; DNA: TGTGCCAGCCACCCCGGGACAGGGGGCCCCGGGGAGCTGTTTTTT
size: few; length: 16; D: TRBD2; J: TRBJ2-5; V: TRBV29-1; CDR3: CSVQRTISGGRETQYF; DNA: TGCAGCGTTCAAAGGACCATTAGCGGGGGCCGGGAGACCCAGTACTTC
size: -; length: 18; D: TRBD2; J: TRBJ2-3; V: TRBV2; CDR3: CASSGLAGEVPSTDTQYF; DNA: TGTGCCAGCAGTGGACTAGCGGGAGAAGTCCCTAGCACAGATACGCAGTATTTT
size: few; length: 14; D: TRBD2; J: TRBJ2-3; V: TRBV5-6; CDR3: CASSSSGSRDTQYF; DNA: TGTGCCAGCAGCTCGAGCGGGAGTAGAGATACGCAGTATTTT
size: -; length: 14; D: -; J: TRBJ2-7; V: TRBV27; CDR3: CASSLIGGSYEQYF; DNA: TGTGCCAGCAGCCTAATAGGTGGCTCCTACGAGCAGTACTTC
size: -; length: 15; D: TRBD1; J: TRBJ2-7; V: TRBV11-2; CDR3: CASSPQTGMSYEQYF; DNA: TGTGCCAGCAGCCCGCAGACAGGGATGTCCTACGAGCAGTACTTC
size: -; length: 14; D: TRBD1; J: TRBJ1-5; V: TRBV2; CDR3: CASRPGQRYQPQHF; DNA: TGTGCCAGCAGGCCGGGACAGAGGTATCAGCCCCAGCATTTT
size: few; length: 16; D: TRBD2; J: TRBJ2-1; V: TRBV28; CDR3: CASSFGRGSSYNEQFF; DNA: TGTGCCAGCAGTTTCGGGAGGGGAAGCTCCTACAATGAGCAGTTCTTC
size: few; length: 18; D: TRBD2; J: TRBJ2-1; V: TRBV15; CDR3: CATSRAPSRERPYNEQFF; DNA: TGTGCCACCAGCAGAGCCCCATCGCGGGAGCGCCCCTACAATGAGCAGTTCTTC
size: -; length: 15; D: TRBD2; J: TRBJ2-7; V: TRBV5-1; CDR3: CASSLGLAGGYEQYF; DNA: TGCGCCAGCAGCTTGGGACTAGCGGGAGGCTACGAGCAGTACTTC
size: -; length: 14; D: TRBD1; J: TRBJ2-3; V: TRBV2; CDR3: CASKITGVTDTQYF; DNA: TGTGCCAGCAAAATAACAGGGGTCACAGATACGCAGTATTTT
size: few; length: 17; D: -; J: TRBJ2-6; V: TRBV19; CDR3: CASNPRGAFTGANVLTF; DNA: TGTGCCAGTAACCCCAGGGGCGCCTTTACTGGGGCCAACGTCCTGACTTTC
size: -; length: 18; D: TRBD2; J: TRBJ2-1; V: TRBV29-1; CDR3: CSVVSGVALAADYNEQFF; DNA: TGCAGCGTTGTTAGCGGGGTGGCGCTAGCGGCGGACTACAATGAGCAGTTCTTC
size: -; length: 15; D: -; J: TRBJ2-3; V: TRBV6-6; CDR3: CASSPSGAEEDTQYF; DNA: TGTGCCAGCAGCCCCTCGGGGGCTGAAGAGGATACGCAGTATTTT
size: few; length: 14; D: -; J: TRBJ2-1; V: TRBV15; CDR3: CATSRGGSYNEQFF; DNA: TGTGCCACCAGCAGAGGTGGGTCCTACAATGAGCAGTTCTTC
size: -; length: 13; D: -; J: TRBJ1-1; V: TRBV13; CDR3: CASSVRMNTEAFF; DNA: TGTGCCAGCAGCGTCAGGATGAACACTGAAGCTTTCTTT
size: -; length: 14; D: -; J: TRBJ2-6; V: TRBV6-5; CDR3: CASSPRAGANVLTF; DNA: TGTGCCAGCAGTCCGCGTGCAGGGGCCAACGTCCTGACTTTC
size: -; length: 13; D: -; J: TRBJ2-7; V: TRBV29-1; CDR3: CSVVVDSPVEQYF; DNA: TGCAGCGTTGTGGTAGACAGTCCGGTGGAGCAGTACTTC
size: few; length: 16; D: -; J: TRBJ1-1; V: TRBV7-2; CDR3: CASSFGPSGSNTEAFF; DNA: TGTGCCAGCAGCTTTGGTCCAAGCGGGTCGAACACTGAAGCTTTCTTT
size: few; length: 14; D: TRBD2; J: TRBJ2-3; V: TRBV5-1; CDR3: CASRGLAGTDTQYF; DNA: TGCGCCAGCAGGGGACTAGCGGGCACAGATACGCAGTATTTT
size: -; length: 14; D: TRBD1; J: TRBJ1-5; V: TRBV15; CDR3: CATSMDRGKQPQHF; DNA: TGTGCCACCAGCATGGACAGGGGAAAGCAGCCCCAGCATTTT